Included here is one T cell receptor (beta chain) sequence, with context. This entry belongs to a study of blood T cell repertoires in COVID-19. Study background: Collection of acute and convalescent COVID-19 samples took place in the United States, Italy and Spain. PBMCs, B-cell-depleted T cells, or T cells provided the cDNA or gDNA that made up the material.

Germline V lookup: CDR1 PRHDT, CDR2 FYEKMQ (reference sequence). Deletions cut 2 bases from V and 8 bases from J, with 22 bases between. The CDR3 length is 18 residues. Profiled with immunoSEQ multiplex PCR; TCRdb holds only in-frame clones, not every one. The sample lists around 80,000 clones, around 79% occurring once. The TCR was taken from a man older than 75 with acute or convalescent COVID-19. The rearrangement links TRBV13 to TRBJ1-6, with a tentative D call TRBD1 (5 bases). The sample taken for sequencing was peripheral blood. CDR3 amino acids: CASSLRLYGTGGDSPLHF. The DNA of the CDR3 is TGTGCCAGCAGCTTAAGACTATACGGGACGGGCGGGGATTCACCCCTCCACTTT.